Only a few counts were recorded for the clone carrying this TCR beta chain. TCR libraries were prepared from around 15 ng of total RNA with the QIAseq Immune Repertoire TCR panel. TCRdb redid the calling of the reads with MiXCR, one entry per CDR3 protein. The table includes approximately 1,200 distinct CDR3 sequences, 6.5% to 7.5% detected once. This sample stems from a study of circulating CD8 cells and anti-PD-1 response in melanoma. The CDR3 has 12 residues. Germline CDR1 and CDR2: LNHDA and SQIVND (reference sequence). Trimming shortened V by 8 bases and J by 1 base, and 7 bases separated the two germline ends. Four subsets defined by PD-1 and/or TIGIT were sorted from live CD3+CD8+TCRalphabeta+ cells.

V and J are TRBV19 and TRBJ2-3; the D is unclear. Sequenced here: CD8+ T cells from PBMCs, sampled at baseline or after one month of anti-PD-1 therapy (not recorded which). This clonotype originated in a human donor with melanoma. The CDR3 nucleotides read TGTGCCAGTGTGGACGGCACAGATACGCAGTATTTT. Protein product: CASVDGTDTQYF.